This T cell receptor beta chain was sequenced for a study of blood T cell repertoires in COVID-19 (dated by TCRdb to 2018 to 2021). For the wider study: The collaborator samples originated in the United States, Italy and Spain and spanned the acute and convalescent phases of COVID-19. A freely available public database, intended as a resource for researchers studying the immune response to SARS-CoV-2, is where the repertoires were released. A de-identified subject ID, COVID-19 status, age in years and sex were almost always included in the sample metadata. The samples were drawn from the first 160 participants of the ongoing ImmuneRACE study and from 950 to 1,500 subjects provided by 6 global collaborators. The prospective study material was composed of cDNA or gDNA derived from T cells, B-cell-depleted T cells, or PBMCs. Deeply sampled blood TCRbeta repertoires from subjects exposed to, actively infected with, or recovered from COVID-19 were included in the dataset. Where HLA class I and class II types were available, the types were taken from metadata supplied by the sample provider, not from assay-based typing.

At one collaborating source in Seattle, patients were enrolled during active infection and were followed longitudinally through the course of disease. Each collaborating institution followed its own protocols to collect whole blood in K2EDTA tubes. For TCRbeta analysis, collaborators shipped samples in one of three forms: frozen whole blood, isolated PBMCs, or DNA extracted from either of those sample types. From a lookup of the germline V gene, CDR1 and CDR2 are SQVTM and ANQGSEA. V sheds 6 bases and J sheds 0 bases, leaving 9 bases between their ends. The CDR3 numbers 12 residues from cysteine through phenylalanine. Only the CDR3 region is kept as DNA, spanning 36 bases read in frame from base 1. Findings and caveats that apply to the study as a whole: Clinical and demographic metadata were provided uncurated, with the amount varying by source and participant.

Details on this clone: Its binding antigen is unknown. No base quality values were provided; no much bigger clone lies one nucleotide off.

TCRbeta CDR3 regions were amplified from genomic DNA using the immunoSEQ Assay, a bias-controlled multiplex PCR. The source study handled its data this way. Within the assay, amplification of reference gene primers was used to estimate how many nucleated cells each sample contained. To quantify the absolute abundance of each unique TCRbeta CDR3 rearrangement, sequence reads were collapsed and filtered. Productive Simpson clonality was computed per sample as the square root of Simpson's diversity index over productive rearrangements. In TCRdb, the immuneACCESS table is reduced to in-frame sequences with V and J assigned. These tables do not hold every clone; where another copy was compared, an unresolved V gene accounts for under half, and the others remain unexplained. V and J calls plus clone size are reproduced from that table; the DNA served to infer D and trimming. The table for this sample lists 450,000 or so clones; about 88% of them were counted only once. About 1% of the sample is taken by the ten largest.

Here the chain combines TRBV29-1 and TRBJ2-7, and TRBD2 may be the D gene, going by 5 matching bases. This clonotype was obtained from a young man with COVID-19, enrolled during active disease. The source material was peripheral blood. The CDR3 here reads CSVRGSSYEQYF. The DNA reads as follows: TGCAGCGTACGGGGTAGCTCCTACGAGCAGTACTTC.